The entry that follows covers one T cell receptor (beta chain) sequence. Its antigen is still unknown. Investigators isolated RNA and reverse transcribed it into cDNA to act as the sequencing template. The data were produced by immunoSEQ multiplex PCR, yet TCRdb's version contains in-frame clones alone and is incomplete. The sample carries some 99,000 clones, about 58% recorded once. The sample comes from a study of CD8+ T cells in alopecia areata. Whole-study context: Among treated patients, severity was scored by affected scalp area percentage. Points from the study as a whole: Whether baseline CD8+ expansion is linked to response remains uncertain, given a single nonresponder.

Treatment reported: oral pan-JAK inhibitor, 5-10 mg twice daily. The material was CD8+ T cells sorted from blood, obtained at week 4, from a patient treated with tofacitinib. The clonotype originates from a human donor with alopecia areata.

The CDR3 bases are TGTGCCAGTAGTATAGAGGGGGGCACTGAAGCTTTCTTT. Protein product: CASSIEGGTEAFF. The V and J genes are TRBV19 and TRBJ1-1; D is possibly TRBD1 (5 bases). Germline V gives CDR1 LNHDA, CDR2 SQIVND (reference sequence). Trimming removed 0 bases at V and 4 bases at J, with 6 bases between. The CDR3 spans 13 residues.